This TCR beta chain was obtained from a study of blood T cell repertoires in COVID-19 (dated by TCRdb to the early 2020s). At the level of the whole study: The collaborator samples originated in the United States, Italy and Spain and spanned the acute and convalescent phases of COVID-19. The material from the prospective study consisted of cDNA or gDNA derived from T cells, B-cell-depleted T cells, or PBMCs. Subjects who had been exposed to COVID-19, were actively infected with it, or had recovered from it provided the deeply sampled blood TCRbeta repertoires that made up the dataset. A freely available public database, intended as a resource for researchers studying the immune response to SARS-CoV-2, is where the repertoires were released. Samples were obtained from the ongoing ImmuneRACE study (first 160 participants) and from about 1,300 subjects provided by 6 global collaborators. Nearly every sample came with metadata listing a de-identified subject ID, COVID-19 status, age in years and sex. Where available, HLA class I and class II types were obtained from metadata supplied by the sample provider rather than from assay-based typing.

Trimming removed 1 base from V and 2 bases from J, leaving 5 bases between the germline ends. As encoded in the germline V gene (reference sequence), CDR1 is LNHNV while CDR2 is YYDKDF. The CDR3 sequence holds 13 residues, the cysteine and phenylalanine included. The entry retains the CDR3 DNA only, 39 bases that are in frame from base 1. A note on this clone: The antigen it recognizes is unknown. Base quality data are lacking; no much larger clone is found one base away.

Paper-wide results and their limitations: How much clinical and demographic metadata was included differed by source and by participant, and the metadata was provided uncurated.

Whole blood was collected in K2EDTA tubes by collaborating institutions according to the institutions' own protocols. For TCRbeta analysis, collaborators shipped samples as frozen whole blood, isolated PBMCs, or DNA extracted from either of those sample types. The immunoSEQ Assay, a bias-controlled multiplex PCR, was used to amplify TCRbeta CDR3 regions from genomic DNA. As for the original processing: The number of nucleated cells in each sample was estimated by amplification of reference gene primers within the assay. Sequence reads were collapsed and filtered to measure the absolute abundance of every unique TCRbeta CDR3 rearrangement. For each sample, productive Simpson clonality was calculated by taking the square root of Simpson's diversity index across productive rearrangements. In TCRdb, the immuneACCESS table is reduced to in-frame sequences with V and J assigned. These tables do not hold every clone; where another copy was compared, an unresolved V gene accounts for under half, and the others remain unexplained. That table supplies the V and J calls and clone size; D and trimming were determined from the DNA. The sample table shows roughly 330,000 clones, and roughly 88% are seen once. Together, the top ten hold roughly 1.6% of the sample.

The rearrangement combines TRBV15 with TRBJ2-5; a tentative D match to TRBD2 spans 5 bases. This TCR came from a woman aged 45-59 years with acute or convalescent COVID-19. Sequenced material: peripheral blood. This receptor carries the CDR3 CATSRGLQETQYF. Here is the DNA: TGTGCCACCAGCAGAGGACTACAAGAGACCCAGTACTTC. Joined to the reference TRBV15 and TRBJ2-5 proteins, this CDR3 gives the full variable domain: DAMVIQNPRYQVTQFGKPVTLSCSQTLNHNVMYWYQQKSSQAPKLLFHYYDKDFNNEADTPDNFQSRRPNTSFCFLDIRSPGLGDTAMYLCATSRGLQETQYFGPGTRLLVL.